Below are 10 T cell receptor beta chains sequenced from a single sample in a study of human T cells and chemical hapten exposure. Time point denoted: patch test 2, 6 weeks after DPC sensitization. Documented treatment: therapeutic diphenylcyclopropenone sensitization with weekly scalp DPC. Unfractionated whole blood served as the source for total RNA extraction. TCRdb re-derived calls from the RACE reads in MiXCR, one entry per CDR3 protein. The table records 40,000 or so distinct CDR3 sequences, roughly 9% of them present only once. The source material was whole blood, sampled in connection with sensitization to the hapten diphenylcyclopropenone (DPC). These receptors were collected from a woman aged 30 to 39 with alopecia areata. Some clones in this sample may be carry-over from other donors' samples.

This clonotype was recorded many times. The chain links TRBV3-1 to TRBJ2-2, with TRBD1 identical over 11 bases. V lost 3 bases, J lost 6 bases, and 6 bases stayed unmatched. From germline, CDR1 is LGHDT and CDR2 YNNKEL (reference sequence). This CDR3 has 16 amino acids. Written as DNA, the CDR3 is TGTGCCAGCAGCCATGAGACGGGACAGGGGGCCGGGGAGCTGTTTTTT. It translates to CASSHETGQGAGELFF.

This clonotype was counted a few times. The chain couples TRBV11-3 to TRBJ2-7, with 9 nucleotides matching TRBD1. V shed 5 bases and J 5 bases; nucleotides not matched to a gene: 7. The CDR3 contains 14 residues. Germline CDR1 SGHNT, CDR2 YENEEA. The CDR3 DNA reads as TGTGCCAGCAGCCCGGGGACAGGGATGGACGAGCAGTACTTC. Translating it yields CASSPGTGMDEQYF.

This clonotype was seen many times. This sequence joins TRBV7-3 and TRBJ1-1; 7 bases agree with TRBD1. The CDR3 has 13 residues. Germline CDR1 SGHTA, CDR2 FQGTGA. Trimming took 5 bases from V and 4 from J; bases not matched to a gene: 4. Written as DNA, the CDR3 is TGTGCCAGCAGCGCCGACAGGGTCACTGAAGCTTTCTTT. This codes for CASSADRVTEAFF.

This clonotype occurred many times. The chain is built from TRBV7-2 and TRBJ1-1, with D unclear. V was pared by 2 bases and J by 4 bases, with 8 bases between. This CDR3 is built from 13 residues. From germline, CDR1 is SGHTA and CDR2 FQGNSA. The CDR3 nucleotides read TGTGCCAGCAGCTTAAAACCGGGCACTGAAGCTTTCTTT. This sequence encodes CASSLKPGTEAFF. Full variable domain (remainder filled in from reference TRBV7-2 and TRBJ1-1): GAGVSQSPSNKVTEKGKDVELRCDPISGHTALYWYRQSLGQGLEFLIYFQGNSAPDKSGLPSDRFSAERTGGSVSTLTIQRTQQEDSAVYLCASSLKPGTEAFFGQGTRLTVV.

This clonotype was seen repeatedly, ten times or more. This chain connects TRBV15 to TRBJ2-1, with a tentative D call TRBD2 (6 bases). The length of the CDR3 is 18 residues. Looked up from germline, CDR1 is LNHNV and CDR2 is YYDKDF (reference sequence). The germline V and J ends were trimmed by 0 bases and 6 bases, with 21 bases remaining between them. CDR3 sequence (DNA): TGTGCCACCAGCAGAGATAGGGGATTCGGGGGAATTCGCAATGAGCAGTTCTTC. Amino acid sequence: CATSRDRGFGGIRNEQFF.

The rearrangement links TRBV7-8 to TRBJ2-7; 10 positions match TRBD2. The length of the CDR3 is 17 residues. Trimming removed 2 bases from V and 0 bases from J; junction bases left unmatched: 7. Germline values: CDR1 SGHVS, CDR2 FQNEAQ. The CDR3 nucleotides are TGTGCCAGCAGCTTAACCTGGACTAGCGGTCCCTCCTACGAGCAGTACTTC. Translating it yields CASSLTWTSGPSYEQYF.

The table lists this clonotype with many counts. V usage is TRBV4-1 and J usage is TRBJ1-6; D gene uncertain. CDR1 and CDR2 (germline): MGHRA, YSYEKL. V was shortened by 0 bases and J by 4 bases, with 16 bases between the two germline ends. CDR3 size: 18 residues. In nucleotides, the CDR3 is TGCGCCAGCAGCCAAGATCCCGAATCTCATCCTTATAATTCACCCCTCCACTTT. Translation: CASSQDPESHPYNSPLHF.

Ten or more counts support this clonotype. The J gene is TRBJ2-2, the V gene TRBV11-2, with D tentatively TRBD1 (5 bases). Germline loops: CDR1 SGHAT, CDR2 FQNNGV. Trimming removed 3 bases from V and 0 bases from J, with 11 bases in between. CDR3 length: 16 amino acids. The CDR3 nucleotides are TGTGCCAGCAGCTTGAACAGGCGACCGAACACCGGGGAGCTGTTTTTT. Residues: CASSLNRRPNTGELFF.

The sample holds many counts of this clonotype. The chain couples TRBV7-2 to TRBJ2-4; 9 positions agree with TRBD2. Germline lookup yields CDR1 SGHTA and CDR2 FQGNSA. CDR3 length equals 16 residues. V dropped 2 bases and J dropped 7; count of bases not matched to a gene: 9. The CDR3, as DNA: TGTGCCAGCAGCTTAAACCCTAGCGGGGCGATGAACATTCAGTACTTC. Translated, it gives CASSLNPSGAMNIQYF.

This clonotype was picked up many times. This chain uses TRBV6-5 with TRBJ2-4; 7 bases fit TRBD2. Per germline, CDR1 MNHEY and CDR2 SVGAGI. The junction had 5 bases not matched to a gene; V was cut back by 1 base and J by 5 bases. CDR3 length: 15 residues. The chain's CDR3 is CASSYYRAGENIQYF. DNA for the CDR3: TGTGCCAGCAGTTACTATCGGGCGGGGGAAAACATTCAGTACTTC.